This T cell receptor beta chain was captured by sequencing in a study of shared clonotypes between healthy human individuals (dated by TCRdb to 2020 to 2022). Notes on the research overall: A couple of women and a few men aged 18 to 49 years were included in the cohort. To increase sequencing depth and limit assay-specific biases, TCR repertoire library preparation and sequencing were carried out by different laboratories using diverse techniques. Each donor's leukapheresis produced roughly between roughly 0.85 and 9 billion PBMCs. To estimate repertoire size and how much clonotype sharing occurs between individuals, the study deeply sequenced the blood TCR repertoires of several healthy adults. For each donor, three plates each were used for CD4 naive and CD4 memory, two plates were used for CD8 naive, and one plate was used for CD8 memory.

The donors were healthy, HIV-negative adults with no recently reported acute infections or vaccinations. Every donor was a Caucasian adult residing in Nashville, Tennessee, USA. CD4+ T cells were enriched by magnetic negative selection, after which naive cells were positively selected on CD45RA and the negative fraction was taken as the memory subset. Blood was collected by leukapheresis, and PBMCs were isolated by Ficoll-Histopaque density gradient centrifugation and then cryopreserved in liquid nitrogen vapor phase. Purity and quantity of every magnetically sorted T cell population were checked by analytical flow cytometry. Genomic DNA was isolated from each sorted fraction and quantified by UV absorbance on a Nanodrop 2000c. On the study overall, not on this receptor specifically: Sampling was limited to blood, and TCR repertoires in tissue likely differ from TCR repertoires in blood. Incomplete sequencing was indicated by rarefaction of sorted-subset datasets, despite the large sequencing depth. Naive subsets generally had larger estimated clonotype richness than memory subsets. Sharing across several donors was observed for about 5% of naive CD4, 3% to 3.5% of naive CD8, 2% to 2.5% of memory CD4, and less than 0.45% of memory CD8 clonotypes. Pairwise subsampling led to the expectation that sequencing depth would affect the degree of clonotype sharing among donors. Compared with non-shared clonotypes, the clonotypes found in all four sorted-subset donors had higher generation probabilities. The genetic and exposure-history diversity represented was limited by the small number of donors.

Using the deep immunoSEQ assay, TCR CDR3 regions were amplified from genomic DNA by multiplex PCR. For each cell subset, the extracted genomic DNA was distributed evenly across all wells of several immunoSEQ 96-well plates, and each plate served as one replicate. For sorted subsets, each replicate PCR was loaded with approximately 190 ng genomic DNA, equivalent to 25,000 to 35,000 T cell genomes. The purified libraries were quantified using a Qubit 3.0 fluorometer, sized with a Bioanalyzer 2100, and then quantified again using the KAPA Library Quantification kit. A separate single-read 150-cycle Illumina NextSeq 550 flow cell was used to sequence each immunoSEQ 96-well plate. Per the source publication's procedure: The immunoSEQ output contained only junctional sequences without quality scores, so filtering could not match that applied to full-length reads. Sequences were annotated with PyIR, a Python wrapper for IgBLAST v1.9, using IMGT germline references to assign V/J genes and CDR3. Any read was removed if the V/J assignment was weak (E-value above 1e-6), the CDR3 was missing, or the read contained stop codons, out-of-frame junctions, or ambiguous translated residues. V3J clonotypes were defined as sequences sharing the same inferred V gene, J gene, and CDR3 amino acid sequence. To compute the percentage overlap between repertoires, the number of shared unique clonotypes was divided by the size of the smaller repertoire. Repertoire richness was assessed with RTK rarefaction, the Chao1 estimator, and Recon v2.1 estimates of unobserved clonotypes. Generation probabilities were computed with OLGA for all TCRbeta clonotypes obtained by the gDNA method from a few donors. TCRdb's version of the immuneACCESS table is confined to in-frame rearrangements and falls short of the full clone set. An unresolved V gene accounts for under half of the shortfall where checked; the remainder is of unknown origin. V, J and clone size derive from that table, while D and trimming were established from the DNA sequence. Across this sample there are 2,500,000 or so clones, with 92% seen only once. The ten largest clones take up approximately 0.41% of the sample.

From cysteine to phenylalanine, the CDR3 is 15 amino acids long. Solely the CDR3 DNA is kept, with 45 bases framed from the first base. CDR1 LNHDA and CDR2 SQIVND were looked up in the germline V gene (reference sequence). V is clipped by 5 bases and J by 0 bases, and the sequence between their germline boundaries is 11 bases long. Remarks on this clone: Its binding antigen is unknown. Base qualities are missing; no much larger clone stands one base away.

The sequencing input was naive CD4+ T cells from PBMCs. The sample's cell subset or site label, decoded: CD45RA+ positively selected. Recombination linked TRBV19 to TRBJ2-1; the D gene is unclear. This clonotype originated in a young man in good health. Some clones in this sample may be carry-over from other donors' samples. CDR3 sequence: CASSPWPSSYNEQFF. The nucleotide sequence is TGTGCCAGTAGTCCCTGGCCTAGCTCCTACAATGAGCAGTTCTTC.